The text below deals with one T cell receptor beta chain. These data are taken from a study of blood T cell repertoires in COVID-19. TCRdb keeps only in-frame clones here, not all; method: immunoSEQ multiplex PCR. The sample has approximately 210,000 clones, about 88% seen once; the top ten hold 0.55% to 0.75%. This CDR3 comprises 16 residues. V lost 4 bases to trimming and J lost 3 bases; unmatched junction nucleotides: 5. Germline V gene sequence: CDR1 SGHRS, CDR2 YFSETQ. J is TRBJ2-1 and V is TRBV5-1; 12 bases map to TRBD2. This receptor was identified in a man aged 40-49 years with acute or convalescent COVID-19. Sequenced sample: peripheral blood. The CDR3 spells CASSRTSGTYYNEQFF. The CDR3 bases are TGCGCCAGCAGCCGGACTAGCGGGACGTACTACAATGAGCAGTTCTTC.